This T cell receptor beta chain originates from a study of blood T cells in healthy people across ages. Study observations and caveats: CMV status of donors was unknown, possibly confounding expanded clonotype changes.

Then a second PCR, running about 6 to 12 cycles, was carried out with a sample-barcoded 5' primer and a J-beta primer mix. Every cDNA molecule carried a tag from a template-switch adaptor bearing 12 random nucleotides. TCRdb analysed the 5' RACE reads with MiXCR anew, one entry per CDR3 protein. The sample has approximately 290,000 distinct CDR3 sequences; 25% to 30% are singletons. The CDR3 length is 8 residues. From germline, CDR1 is DFQATT and CDR2 SNEGSKA (reference sequence). Trimming removed 4 bases at V and 13 bases at J, with 7 bases between. On this clonotype: Its antigen is currently unknown.

Source material: blood. The receptor comes from a woman in her 70s in good health. V and J are TRBV20-1 and TRBJ1-1; D call uncertain. Here the CDR3 reads CSAKVDFF. The DNA of the CDR3 is TGCAGTGCTAAAGTCGATTTCTTT.